A selection of T cell receptor beta chains follows, all from one sample in a study of low-dose radiotherapy and immunotherapy resistance in tumors. TCRdb reprocessed the reads with MiXCR, giving one entry per CDR3 protein. The sample lists nearly 60,000 distinct CDR3 sequences; roughly 23% were seen once. The material was PBMCs, obtained after low-dose radiotherapy plus immunotherapy. Receptors originate from a male donor with prostate cancer. Each CDR3 is given with its conserved first and last residue. D genes are given only for firm matches. Clone sizes are shown as once, few, many or a size class.

V gene,D gene,J gene,clone size,CDR3 DNA,CDR3 protein
TRBV29-1,TRBD2,TRBJ2-2,many,TGCAGCGTTGAAATGACAGGACTAGCGGGGATCACCGGGGAGCTGTTTTTT,CSVEMTGLAGITGELFF
TRBV6-1,TRBD1,TRBJ1-2,many,TGTGCCAGCCTAAACAGGGGCGAGTTCTATGGCTACACCTTC,CASLNRGEFYGYTF
TRBV4-2,-,TRBJ1-2,many,TGTGCCAGCAGCCAAGGGTCAGGCGCTAACTATGGCTACACCTTC,CASSQGSGANYGYTF
TRBV7-8,-,TRBJ2-1,many,TGTGCCAGCAGCTCCCATCCGGACAATGAGCAGTTCTTC,CASSSHPDNEQFF
TRBV7-2,TRBD1,TRBJ2-6,many,TGTGCCAGCAGCTTCCGGGACAGGGGGGGGGCTGGGGCCAACGTCCTGACTTTC,CASSFRDRGGAGANVLTF
TRBV14,-,TRBJ1-2,many,TGTGCCAGCAGCTTGAAAAGGGACTATGGCTACACCTTC,CASSLKRDYGYTF
TRBV11-2,-,TRBJ2-7,few,TGTGCCAGCAGCTTAGTGTTTTACGAGCAGTACTTC,CASSLVFYEQYF
TRBV4-2,-,TRBJ2-1,many,TGTGCCAGCAGCCAAGATGGGTCTAGCGCAGGATACAATGAGCAGTTCTTC,CASSQDGSSAGYNEQFF
TRBV7-2,-,TRBJ2-5,many,TGTGCCAGCAGCTTAGCTTCGAATCACAGACAAGAGACCCAGTACTTC,CASSLASNHRQETQYF
TRBV3-1,TRBD2,TRBJ2-5,many,TGTGCCAGCAGCCAGGGGGGGTCTAGCGGGGAGACCCAGTACTTC,CASSQGGSSGETQYF
TRBV5-6,-,TRBJ2-7,many,TGTGCCAGCAGCTTGCTGAGAGAGGTCTACGAGCAGTACTTC,CASSLLREVYEQYF
TRBV6-2/TRBV6-3,TRBD2,TRBJ2-3,many,TGTGCCAGCAGCTTCGAGCGGGGGGGCACAGATACGCAGTATTTT,CASSFERGGTDTQYF
TRBV5-1,-,TRBJ1-2,once,TGCGCCAGCAGCCCGGCAGCTAACTATGGCTACACCTTC,CASSPAANYGYTF
TRBV28,TRBD1,TRBJ2-4,many,TGTGCCAGCAGTTCTGACAGGGAAGTGACCAAAAACATTCAGTACTTC,CASSSDREVTKNIQYF
TRBV20-1,-,TRBJ2-3,many,TGCAGTGTAGTCATCCTAGATACGCAGTATTTT,CSVVILDTQYF
TRBV4-2,-,TRBJ2-7,once,TGTGCCAGCAGCCCGAGACAGGATTTCTCCGCCGAGCAGTACTTC,CASSPRQDFSAEQYF
TRBV6-1,-,TRBJ2-7,many,TGTGCCAGCAGTGCCTCCGGTTCCTACGAGCAGTACTTC,CASSASGSYEQYF